Presented here are 2 T cell receptor beta chains from one specimen sequenced in a study of blood T cell repertoires in COVID-19. Libraries were prepared by immunoSEQ multiplex PCR; TCRdb keeps only in-frame clonotypes and omits some of them. Of about 230,000 clones listed, 90% are singletons. Sequencing input: peripheral blood. The origin of the receptors is a man under 40 with COVID-19, enrolled during active disease.

The CDR3: CASSLAMGQGFTEAFF. In nucleotides, the CDR3 is TGTGCCAGCAGCTTAGCGATGGGACAGGGGTTCACTGAAGCTTTCTTT. The chain links TRBV7-8 to TRBJ1-1; 10 nucleotides match TRBD1. The CDR3 sequence is 16 residues long. With 0 bases clipped from V and 4 bases from J, the junction kept 5 bases outside the gene matches. Germline lookup yields CDR1 SGHVS and CDR2 FQNEAQ.

The DNA of the CDR3 is TGTGCCATCAGGCCAACTTCTAGCGGGTCCTACGAGCAGTACTTC. It specifies CAIRPTSSGSYEQYF. This chain connects TRBV10-3 to TRBJ2-7; 8 nucleotides align to TRBD2. This CDR3 contains 15 residues. The germline gives CDR1 ENHRY, CDR2 SYGVKD. The trim removed 6 bases at V and 1 base at J, leaving 8 bases unmatched.